This is a list of T cell receptor beta chains from one sample in a study of a mutant IDH1 vaccine in newly diagnosed glioma. These receptors have no known antigen. Measured with immunoSEQ multiplex PCR; TCRdb has only the in-frame clones, and not every one. The sample includes around 53,000 clones, around 85% of them seen just once. The sequenced sample was PBMCs, obtained from a glioma patient whose treatment included an IDH1 peptide vaccine. The receptors originated from a man aged 35-49 years with glioma. Each CDR3 is given with its conserved first and last residue. The D gene is left open where the match is weak.

d_call	j_call	v_call	cdr3_aa
.	TRBJ2-3	TRBV5-1	CASSLDTGTDTQYF
.	TRBJ2-1	TRBV5-1	CASSLGQGPYNEQFF
TRBD2	TRBJ2-5	TRBV2	CASLTSGGAAETQYF
.	TRBJ2-2	TRBV5-1	CASTPMGVSNTGELFF
TRBD1	TRBJ1-1	TRBV7-9	CASSPRTGTNTEAFF
.	TRBJ1-1	TRBV19	CASSTLGGVGMNTEAFF
.	TRBJ1-2	TRBV18	CASSQNTVSYGYTF
.	TRBJ1-2	TRBV14	CASSLFRTNGYTF
.	TRBJ1-6	TRBV6-5	CASRPQGSLNSPLHF
.	TRBJ1-1	TRBV6-5	CASSYSLGLEAFF
TRBD1	TRBJ2-3	TRBV2	CASSEGDSLFTDTQYF
TRBD1	TRBJ1-1	TRBV7-9	CASSFDRGPAEAFF
.	TRBJ2-1	TRBV30	CASSLLGGGSYNEQFF
TRBD2	TRBJ2-5	TRBV7-9	CASSGRGQETQYF
.	TRBJ2-1	TRBV7-2	CASSFTNSYNEQFF
TRBD1	TRBJ1-2	TRBV7-9	CASSLEDRVGGYTF
.	TRBJ1-5	TRBV6-5	CASSYLDSNQPQHF
.	TRBJ1-1	TRBV2	CANPRRDTEAFF
TRBD1	TRBJ1-4	TRBV23-1	CASSQGTGANEKLFF
.	TRBJ1-5	TRBV6-5	CASSPFEGAQHF
.	TRBJ1-1	TRBV5-4	CASSLVGGLNTEAFF
.	TRBJ1-2	TRBV5-8	CASSSAGGRF
.	TRBJ2-7	TRBV20-1	CSALQGSRQYF
TRBD1	TRBJ1-5	TRBV10-3	CAISETGGGNQPQHF
.	TRBJ1-1	TRBV6-5	CASSYSRVNTEAFF
TRBD1	TRBJ1-1	TRBV5-1	CASSRQGVNTEAFF
.	TRBJ2-7	TRBV10-3	CAISESPGYEQYF
TRBD1	TRBJ1-4	TRBV6-5	CASSYSQTGVNEKLFF
.	TRBJ2-7	TRBV18	CASSPRSAQYF
.	TRBJ2-1	TRBV5-4	CASSSGLLEQFF
.	TRBJ1-5	TRBV19	CASSISANQPQHF
.	TRBJ1-5	TRBV29-1	CSVEVGVNSNQPQHF
.	TRBJ1-6	TRBV19	CASRAGSRGSPLHF
TRBD1	TRBJ1-4	TRBV7-9	CASSLFQGAKNEKLFF
.	TRBJ2-3	TRBV19	CASTWAVSTDTQYF
.	TRBJ1-2	TRBV5-8	CASSWGSYGYTF
.	TRBJ1-3	TRBV7-2	CASSLSLLRLNPGNTIYF
.	TRBJ1-1	TRBV7-6	CASSLALTTYDRENTEAFF
TRBD1	TRBJ1-1	TRBV5-1	CASSLDGQGNTEAFF
TRBD2	TRBJ2-7	TRBV27	CASSLLAGLSEQYF
.	TRBJ2-7	TRBV7-9	CASSRVGGSTYEQYF
TRBD1	TRBJ2-5	TRBV4-1	CASSQVQDRLMETQYF
TRBD1	TRBJ1-6	TRBV19	CASSISLRQGNSPLHF
.	TRBJ1-1	TRBV5-4	CASSLGMGSNTEAFF
.	TRBJ2-3	TRBV5-1	CASSWDPGTVKGDTQYF